A selection of T cell receptor beta chains follows, all from one sample in a study of T cell repertoires in cytomegalovirus infection. TCRdb reprocessed the reads with MiXCR, giving one entry per CDR3 protein. The sample consists of hundreds of thousands of distinct CDR3 sequences, 25% to 30% of them appearing once. Antigens of these TCRs are unknown. The specimen was cultured PBMCs, collected from culture after CMV antigen stimulation. The receptors originated from a human donor in good health (CMV status not recorded). Some clones in this sample may be carry-over from other donors' samples. Each CDR3 is given with its conserved first and last residue. A D gene is named only where the DNA matches it firmly. The size field is filled for only some rows; it gives once, few, many or a size class.

>TRBV6-1|TRBJ2-1|16|TRBD2|few
TGTGCCAGCAGCTTACTAGCGGGGGACCTCTACAATGAGCAGTTCTTC
CASSLLAGDLYNEQFF
>TRBV5-4|TRBJ2-2|13|-|-
TGTGCCAGCAGCAGCGACCCCACCGGGGAGCTGTTTTTT
CASSSDPTGELFF
>TRBV27|TRBJ2-5|14|-|-
TGTGCCAGCAGTCCGGGGACATCTCAAGAGACCCAGTACTTC
CASSPGTSQETQYF
>TRBV28|TRBJ2-1|18|TRBD2|-
TGTGCCAGCAGTCCCCTTACTCGTGGACTAGCGGGATTCGATGAGCAGTTCTTC
CASSPLTRGLAGFDEQFF
>TRBV7-2|TRBJ1-5|15|TRBD1|many
TGTGCCAGCAGCTTACAACAGGGGTTCAATCAGCCCCAGCATTTT
CASSLQQGFNQPQHF
>TRBV27|TRBJ1-1|16|TRBD1|-
TGTGCCAGCAGCCTCTCCGGGACAGGGGTGAACACTGAAGCTTTCTTT
CASSLSGTGVNTEAFF
>TRBV7-8|TRBJ2-1|19|TRBD2|few
TGTGCCAGCAGCCGACCGGGACTAGCGGGAGTAGACTCCTACAATGAGCAGTTCTTC
CASSRPGLAGVDSYNEQFF
>TRBV7-3|TRBJ2-1|17|TRBD2|-
TGTGCCAGCAGCTCAGCAGGTTTAGCGGGAGTGCCCAATGAGCAGTTCTTC
CASSSAGLAGVPNEQFF
>TRBV12-3/TRBV12-4|TRBJ2-3|17|TRBD2|many
TGTGCCAGCAAGGGGCTCGGGAGGTTCCGTAGCACAGATACGCAGTATTTT
CASKGLGRFRSTDTQYF
>TRBV7-6|TRBJ1-1|14|TRBD1|few
TGTGCCGGAGGGACAGCTAACCCTGACTCGACAGCTTTCTTT
CAGGTANPDSTAFF
>TRBV12-5|TRBJ1-2|11|-|-
TGTGCTAGTGGGCTCCTAGGTGACTACACCTTC
CASGLLGDYTF
>TRBV12-3/TRBV12-4|TRBJ2-7|16|-|many
TGTGCCAGCAGTTTGGGGAACGCAGGAGGGCGCTACGAGCAGTACTTC
CASSLGNAGGRYEQYF
>TRBV12-3/TRBV12-4|TRBJ2-6|16|-|many
TGTGCCAGCAGTATCTCCGGGACGGCTGGGGCCAACGTCCTGACTTTC
CASSISGTAGANVLTF
>TRBV12-3/TRBV12-4|TRBJ1-2|14|TRBD1|few
TGTGCCAGCAGTTACCGGACAGGATGGAATGGCTACACCTTC
CASSYRTGWNGYTF
>TRBV7-2|TRBJ2-5|14|-|many
TGTGCCAGCAGCTTAGGAGGGTTACAAGAGACCCAGTACTTC
CASSLGGLQETQYF
>TRBV24-1|TRBJ2-2|17|-|few
TGTGCCACCAGTGACGGTGTCAAGCTACGGAAACCCGGGGAGCTGTTTTTT
CATSDGVKLRKPGELFF
>TRBV30|TRBJ2-1|14|-|-
TGTGCCTGGAATCGAGGGGGGAAAGGCAATGAGCAGTTCTTC
CAWNRGGKGNEQFF
>TRBV20-1|TRBJ1-1|14|-|-
TGCAGTACATTTCTCAGGGCGGGAATTGCTGAAGCTTTCTTT
CSTFLRAGIAEAFF
>TRBV7-9|TRBJ2-5|16|TRBD2|-
TGTGCCAGCACCGCGTCTAGCGGGGCCAACCAAGAGACCCAGTACTTC
CASTASSGANQETQYF
>TRBV10-3|TRBJ2-1|16|TRBD2|-
TGTGCCATCAGAACAACCGGGACTAGCGGGTACAATGAGCAGTTCTTC
CAIRTTGTSGYNEQFF
>TRBV12-3/TRBV12-4|TRBJ2-6|18|-|many
TGTGCCAGCAGTTTATCGGACAGATTTTTCTCTGGGGCCAACGTCCTGACTTTC
CASSLSDRFFSGANVLTF
>TRBV24-1|TRBJ2-7|14|-|-
TGTGCCACCGTCGTCCGGGGGTCCGCCTACGAGCAGTACTTC
CATVVRGSAYEQYF
>TRBV19|TRBJ2-5|17|TRBD1|-
TGTGCCAGTAGTATAGATCTATTGGGGACAGGGGCAGAGACCCAGTACTTC
CASSIDLLGTGAETQYF
>TRBV15|TRBJ1-5|16|TRBD1|-
TGTGCCACCAGCACACTATCAGGGGGGAACAATCAGCCCCAGCATTTT
CATSTLSGGNNQPQHF
>TRBV19|TRBJ2-1|19|TRBD2|-
TGTGCCAGTAGGCAAACTAGCGGGGGGTCAATGATCGCCTACAATGAGCAGTTCTTC
CASRQTSGGSMIAYNEQFF
>TRBV7-9|TRBJ1-4|16|-|few
TGTGCCAGCAGCTTAGAGGGTGGGGGACTGCCGGAAAAACTGTTTTTT
CASSLEGGGLPEKLFF
>TRBV7-4|TRBJ1-2|12|-|-
TGTGCCAGCAGCCGCCGCATCGGTGGCTACACCTTC
CASSRRIGGYTF
>TRBV5-1|TRBJ2-7|15|TRBD1|-
TGCGCCAGCAGCTTGGGTGGCGGACAGGGGAGGGAGCAGTACTTC
CASSLGGGQGREQYF
>TRBV7-6|TRBJ2-7|15|TRBD2|few
TGTGCCAGCAGCATACTAGCGGGAGGGCAATACGAGCAGTACTTC
CASSILAGGQYEQYF
>TRBV12-3/TRBV12-4|TRBJ2-3|14|-|few
TGTGCCAGCAGTTTCTCCGGGCCCACAGATACGCAGTATTTT
CASSFSGPTDTQYF
>TRBV2|TRBJ2-1|13|-|few
TGTGCCACCGGGGAAAACTCCTACAATGAGCAGTTCTTC
CATGENSYNEQFF
>TRBV20-1|TRBJ2-5|18|-|few
TGCAGTGCTAGTAGGGTCTTAAGGAGGGGCCAGTACCAAGAGACCCAGTACTTC
CSASRVLRRGQYQETQYF
>TRBV7-6|TRBJ1-1|15|TRBD1|-
TGTGCCAGCAGACGGGACAGCTATCCGAACACTGAAGCTTTCTTT
CASRRDSYPNTEAFF
>TRBV7-2|TRBJ1-1|13|TRBD1|few
TGTGCCAGCAGCTCGGACAGGGGGTATGAAGCTTTCTTT
CASSSDRGYEAFF
>TRBV12-3/TRBV12-4|TRBJ1-5|16|-|few
TGTGCCAGCAGTCGGAGGGGGGGAGAAAGCAATCAGCCCCAGCATTTT
CASSRRGGESNQPQHF
>TRBV10-3|TRBJ1-3|13|-|-
TGTGCCATCACTCGGACAATTGGAAACACCATATATTTT
CAITRTIGNTIYF
>TRBV6-5|TRBJ1-2|13|TRBD1|-
TGTGCCAGCATAAGACAGGGTTCCTATGGCTACACCTTC
CASIRQGSYGYTF
>TRBV7-8|TRBJ1-2|13|-|-
TGTGCCAGCAGCTTAGGGGCCTCCTATGGCTACACCTTC
CASSLGASYGYTF
>TRBV7-2|TRBJ1-1|16|TRBD1|many
TGTGCCAGCAGCTTCCGGACAGGGGGCAGGGGGACTGAAGCTTTCTTT
CASSFRTGGRGTEAFF
>TRBV27|TRBJ1-1|13|-|-
TGTGCCAGCAAGCAGCAGGGAGGCACTGAAGCTTTCTTT
CASKQQGGTEAFF
>TRBV7-3|TRBJ2-3|16|-|-
TGTGCCAGCAGCTTAAACGGCGGGCCCAGCACAGATACGCAGTATTTT
CASSLNGGPSTDTQYF
>TRBV20-1|TRBJ1-2|14|TRBD1|-
TGCAGTCTCGAACCCCCGGGGACAGGGTTTGGCTACACCTTC
CSLEPPGTGFGYTF
>TRBV11-2|TRBJ1-2|16|TRBD1|-
TGTGCCAGCAGCTCCTTAACAGGGGGGGATAACTATGGCTACACCTTC
CASSSLTGGDNYGYTF
>TRBV6-1|TRBJ2-7|15|TRBD2|many
TGTGCCACCGACTCGGGACTAGCGGGTCACTACGAGCAGTACTTC
CATDSGLAGHYEQYF
>TRBV6-5|TRBJ1-1|16|TRBD1|many
TGTGCCAGCAGTTACTACGGGACAGGGGACCCCCTTGAAGCTTTCTTT
CASSYYGTGDPLEAFF
>TRBV11-1|TRBJ2-3|15|TRBD1|-
TGTGCCAGCACCGTAATACAGGGGAACACAGATACGCAGTATTTT
CASTVIQGNTDTQYF
>TRBV7-2|TRBJ1-4|13|-|few
TGTGCCAGCAGGGGGGGGCCTAATGAAAAACTGTTTTTT
CASRGGPNEKLFF
>TRBV5-1|TRBJ2-5|13|-|few
TGCGCCAGCAGCTTCGAGACCTCCTGGACCCAGTACTTC
CASSFETSWTQYF
>TRBV19|TRBJ1-1|14|-|few
TGTGCCAGTAACGGACAGAGACTTTACACTGAAGCTTTCTTT
CASNGQRLYTEAFF
>TRBV29-1|TRBJ1-2|14|-|few
TGCAGCGTTGAAGTATATGGGTTAGGCTATGGCTACACCTTC
CSVEVYGLGYGYTF
>TRBV12-3/TRBV12-4|TRBJ2-1|14|TRBD2|few
TGTGCCAGCTCCTCTAGCGGGAGGGCCAATGAGCAGTTCTTC
CASSSSGRANEQFF
>TRBV29-1|TRBJ2-3|14|TRBD2|few
TGCAGCGTTGATTTTAGCGGGACCCCAGATACGCAGTATTTT
CSVDFSGTPDTQYF
>TRBV7-3|TRBJ1-1|16|-|-
TGTGCCAGCAGCCGCCTTTTGAGGGGCCAGAACACTGAAGCTTTCTTT
CASSRLLRGQNTEAFF
>TRBV2|TRBJ1-2|8|-|few
TGTGCCAGCAGGGGATCTATTTTC
CASRGSIF
>TRBV29-1|TRBJ1-2|11|-|-
TGCAGCGTTGAACGTGGGGGTGGCTACACCTTC
CSVERGGGYTF
>TRBV18|TRBJ1-1|13|-|-
TGTGCCAGCTCACAGGGGGAGGCGACTGAAGCTTTCTTT
CASSQGEATEAFF